Listed below are T cell receptor beta chains from one sample, sequenced in a study of blood T cell repertoires in COVID-19. Assay used: immunoSEQ multiplex PCR; TCRdb lists only in-frame clones, some missing. This table has 140,000 or so clones, more than 80% appearing once. Material for sequencing was peripheral blood. The origin of the receptors is an elderly woman with acute or convalescent COVID-19. Each CDR3 is given with its conserved first and last residue. The D gene is left open where the match is weak. The size entry is marked missing in some rows and otherwise reads once, few, many or a size class.

v_gene	j_gene	abundance	d_gene	CDR3nt	CDR3aa
TRBV4-2	TRBJ1-2	.	.	TGTGCCAGCAGCCAAGACGGAGACTATGGCTACACCTTC	CASSQDGDYGYTF
TRBV18	TRBJ1-2	.	.	TGTGCCAGCTCACCCGAGACAACTAACTATGGCTACACCTTC	CASSPETTNYGYTF
TRBV6-6	TRBJ1-1	.	TRBD1	TGTGCCAGCAACTTATCCCCCGGGACAGAGACTGAAGCTTTCTTT	CASNLSPGTETEAFF
TRBV19	TRBJ2-3	.	.	TGTGCCAGTCATTCCCCCGGCCAGGGGCATCCGCAGTATTTT	CASHSPGQGHPQYF
TRBV2	TRBJ1-5	.	.	TGTGCCAGCAGTCTGGACTTTCAGCCCCAGCATTTT	CASSLDFQPQHF
TRBV19	TRBJ1-4	.	TRBD1	TGTGCCAGTAGAACCACGAGACAGGGCAATGAAAAACTGTTTTTT	CASRTTRQGNEKLFF
TRBV29-1	TRBJ2-1	.	TRBD1	TGCAGCGTTGAGTATTTCGGGACAGGTTTTTACAATGAGCAGTTCTTC	CSVEYFGTGFYNEQFF
TRBV19	TRBJ1-2	.	TRBD1	TGTGCCAGTAGTATACGCCAGGGGGTAGTAGACTATGGCTACACCTTC	CASSIRQGVVDYGYTF
TRBV5-6	TRBJ1-6	.	TRBD1	TGTGCCAGCAGCGTGGACAGGTATAATTCACCCCTCCACTTT	CASSVDRYNSPLHF
TRBV5-4	TRBJ2-2	.	TRBD1	TGTGCCAGCAGCGAAGGGACAGGGCTCACCGGGGAGCTGTTTTTT	CASSEGTGLTGELFF
TRBV5-1	TRBJ2-7	.	TRBD1	TGCGCCAGCAGCTTGGCCGTTGTTGGACAGGGCTACGAGCAGTACTTC	CASSLAVVGQGYEQYF
TRBV18	TRBJ2-7	.	TRBD1	TGTGCCAGCTCACCGGGACAGGGGCTCTCCTACGAGCAGTACTTC	CASSPGQGLSYEQYF
TRBV11-2	TRBJ1-2	.	.	TGTGCCAGCAGCTTCCAGGAAAACTATGGCTACACCTTC	CASSFQENYGYTF
TRBV5-5	TRBJ1-4	.	.	TGTGCCAGCAGCCTGGTGGGAGGGCACGGTGAAAAACTGTTTTTT	CASSLVGGHGEKLFF
TRBV9	TRBJ2-3	.	TRBD2	TGTGCCAGCAGCGCGACCCGGGGGGTGTACGGAGATACGCAGTATTTT	CASSATRGVYGDTQYF
TRBV27	TRBJ1-2	.	.	TGTGCCAGCAGTTTGGATTGGCAGGGTAACTATGGCTACACCTTC	CASSLDWQGNYGYTF
TRBV2	TRBJ1-2	.	TRBD1	TGTGCCAGCAGTGCATACAGACAGGGGAACTATGGCTACACCTTC	CASSAYRQGNYGYTF
TRBV29-1	TRBJ1-3	.	.	TGCAGCGTTCTGTACCCTCGGGGTGGAAACACCATATATTTT	CSVLYPRGGNTIYF
TRBV6-5	TRBJ1-4	.	.	TGTGCCAGCAGCCAGAGGGGGTTTAATGAAAAACTGTTTTTT	CASSQRGFNEKLFF
TRBV5-6	TRBJ1-1	.	TRBD1	TGTGCCAGCAGTTTTGACAGGGGGAGTAGGTTGAACACTGAAGCTTTCTTT	CASSFDRGSRLNTEAFF
TRBV9	TRBJ1-5	few	.	TGTGCCAGCAGCACAGGGAGTAGCAATCAGCCCCAGCATTTT	CASSTGSSNQPQHF
TRBV4-3	TRBJ1-2	few	TRBD1	TGCGCCAGCAGCCACCCGACAGGGGGCATTGATGGCTACACCTTC	CASSHPTGGIDGYTF
TRBV19	TRBJ1-1	.	TRBD1	TGTGCCAGTACCCAGGGACAGGCGAACACTGAAGCTTTCTTT	CASTQGQANTEAFF
TRBV4-1	TRBJ2-3	.	.	TGCGCCAGCAGCCAGGGAACTTACGGGGGGCTCACTAGCACAGATACGCAGTATTTT	CASSQGTYGGLTSTDTQYF
TRBV3-1/TRBV3-2	TRBJ2-5	.	.	TGTGCCAGCAGCCAGATGGCGAGCGGCGAAGAGACCCAGTACTTC	CASSQMASGEETQYF
TRBV9	TRBJ2-7	.	TRBD2	TGTGCCAGCAGCGCCCTGGCGGGGGGAATAGGCGAGCAGTACTTC	CASSALAGGIGEQYF
TRBV18	TRBJ1-2	.	TRBD1	TGTGCCAGCTCACCAAACTCCGGGACAGGGAATCACTATGGCTACACCTTC	CASSPNSGTGNHYGYTF
TRBV5-5	TRBJ1-4	.	.	TGTGCCAGCAGCACGGTAGGGGGGGCCGGTGAAAAACTGTTTTTT	CASSTVGGAGEKLFF
TRBV18	TRBJ1-6	.	TRBD1	TGTGCCAGCTCACCAGGGGACAGTTATTCACCCCTCCACTTT	CASSPGDSYSPLHF
TRBV9	TRBJ1-1	once	.	TGTGCCAGCAGCGCAAAACCGGGATCCATTACTTTCTTT	CASSAKPGSITFF
TRBV6-1	TRBJ1-1	.	.	TGTGCCAGCAGTGAACCTCGGGGGGTCACTGAAGCTTTCTTT	CASSEPRGVTEAFF
TRBV29-1	TRBJ1-1	.	.	TGCAGCGTTGTTTTACGGGGCACTGAAGCTTTCTTT	CSVVLRGTEAFF
TRBV11-2	TRBJ2-1	.	.	TGTGCCAGCAGCCTTCGGCCGGCGGATGAGCAGTTCTTC	CASSLRPADEQFF
TRBV6-5	TRBJ1-2	.	.	TGTGCCAGCAGATTTAAAGGGGAATTTAACTATGGCTACACCTTC	CASRFKGEFNYGYTF
TRBV18	TRBJ1-2	.	TRBD1	TGTGCCAGCTCACCGAGAAAACAGGGGGCGGTCGACTATGGCTACACCTTC	CASSPRKQGAVDYGYTF